Listed here are 25 T cell receptor beta chains from one sample, sequenced in a study of blood T cell repertoires in COVID-19. Clones were read by immunoSEQ multiplex PCR, and TCRdb kept only the in-frame ones, dropping some. The repertoire has more than 250,000 clones, 70% to 90% of them found once; the top ten carry about 2.2%. Sequenced sample: peripheral blood. All receptors derive from a woman in her twenties or thirties who had recovered from COVID-19.

The gene calls are TRBV19 and TRBJ2-7, with D perhaps matching TRBD1 (7 bases). Germline V gene data show CDR1 as LNHDA and CDR2 as SQIVND (reference sequence). The CDR3 is made up of 14 amino acids. Trimming left V 1 base short and J 4 bases short, with 11 bases between. CDR3 loop: CASSIGGDRYEQYF. The DNA for the CDR3 is TGTGCCAGTAGTATAGGGGGGGACAGATACGAGCAGTACTTC.

V and J are TRBV19 and TRBJ1-6; D unclear. This CDR3 has 13 amino acids. Germline values: CDR1 LNHDA, CDR2 SQIVND (reference sequence). The V and J ends lost 2 bases and 7 bases respectively, with 6 bases between them. The CDR3 here is CASSIQENSPLHF. DNA for the CDR3: TGTGCCAGTAGTATACAGGAAAATTCACCCCTCCACTTT.

CDR3 loop: CASSQAPGQANSPLHF. DNA of the CDR3: TGTGCCAGCAGCCAAGCCCCGGGACAGGCGAATTCACCCCTCCACTTT. This chain links TRBV4-2 with TRBJ1-6; 8 nucleotides align to TRBD1. Germline loops: CDR1 LGHNA, CDR2 YNFKEQ. This CDR3 is 16 amino acids long. The ends lost 1 base at V and 7 bases at J; junction bases unmatched: 6.

The V call is TRBV4-2, the J call TRBJ2-3; a weak D match, TRBD2 (6 bases). The CDR3 extends over 15 amino acids. CDR1 is LGHNA and CDR2 is YNFKEQ in the germline V gene. V gave up 1 base and J gave up 2 bases, with 10 bases separating them. The CDR3 loop is CASSQGGDSTDTQYF. The CDR3 DNA reads TGTGCCAGCAGCCAAGGAGGGGACTCCACAGATACGCAGTATTTT.

The chain employs TRBV7-2 and TRBJ2-7; D is uncertain. The CDR3 is made up of 11 amino acids. Germline V gene sequence: CDR1 SGHTA, CDR2 FQGNSA. Trimming removed 1 base at V and 5 bases at J, with 3 bases between. The CDR3 reads CASSLVDEQYF. The CDR3 region has the DNA TGTGCCAGCAGCTTAGTAGACGAGCAGTACTTC.

The J gene is TRBJ1-5, the V gene TRBV19, with D maybe TRBD1 (5 bases). This CDR3 is 14 amino acids long. The germline V gene has CDR1 LNHDA and CDR2 SQIVND (reference sequence). Trimming took 7 bases from V and 4 from J, leaving 14 bases between them. CDR3 protein: CASKGGEGNQPQHF. The DNA of the CDR3 is TGTGCCAGTAAGGGAGGGGAGGGGAATCAGCCCCAGCATTTT.

The chain joins TRBV5-1 to TRBJ1-2; TRBD1 might be the D (6 bases). Germline assignment: CDR1 SGHRS and CDR2 YFSETQ. The V end lost 4 bases, the J end lost 5 bases, and 15 bases lay between the germline ends. This CDR3 has 14 residues. Written as DNA, the CDR3 is TGCGCCAGCAGCCTAACAGGGTCAGGATATGGCTACACCTTC. Its protein is CASSLTGSGYGYTF. Looking up the rest from reference TRBV5-1 and TRBJ1-2 gives the full variable domain: KAGVTQTPRYLIKTRGQQVTLSCSPISGHRSVSWYQQTPGQGLQFLFEYFSETQRNKGNFPGRFSGRQFSNSRSEMNVSTLELGDSALYLCASSLTGSGYGYTFGSGTRLTVV.

This clone was detected only a few times. V is TRBV6-6 and J is TRBJ1-2; the D gene is possibly TRBD1 (6 bases). CDR3 length: 12 residues. Per the germline V gene, CDR1 is MNHNY and CDR2 is SVGAGI (reference sequence). With 5 bases removed from V and 5 bases from J, the gap between germline ends came to 9 bases. The CDR3 here is CASSLDSYGYTF. The CDR3 bases are TGTGCCAGCAGTCTGGACAGTTATGGCTACACCTTC.

V gene TRBV2 combines with J gene TRBJ1-1; D is ambiguous. The CDR3 length is 13 residues. Germline CDR1 is SNHLY and CDR2 is FYNNEI. The ends were cut back, 6 bases at V and 3 bases at J, with 11 bases in the middle. The CDR3 loop is CASSWERDTEAFF. Here the CDR3 DNA reads TGTGCCAGCAGCTGGGAGAGGGACACTGAAGCTTTCTTT.

This clone showed up just once. The chain is built from TRBV28 and TRBJ2-5; the match to TRBD1 covers 8 bases. With 4 bases clipped from V and 3 bases from J, the junction kept 7 bases outside the gene matches. From germline, CDR1 is MDHEN and CDR2 SYDVKM. The CDR3 covers 15 residues. The CDR3, as DNA: TGTGCCAGCAGTTCACAGGGGGTCAAAGAAGAGACCCAGTACTTC. Protein sequence: CASSSQGVKEETQYF.

The gene calls are TRBV5-4 and TRBJ2-5, with 8 bases fitting TRBD2. This CDR3 contains 15 residues. J lost 6 bases, V lost 4 bases, and 11 bases had no gene match. In germline, CDR1 is SGHNT, CDR2 YYREEE (reference sequence). DNA of the CDR3: TGTGCCAGCAGCCCCGGGACTAGTGGGGGCAAGACCCAGTACTTC. This sequence encodes CASSPGTSGGKTQYF.

This clone appeared once. V usage is TRBV5-1 and J usage is TRBJ1-5; TRBD1 is a possible D gene (6 bases). Germline CDR1 reads SGHRS; CDR2 reads YFSETQ. Deletions cut 4 bases from V and 3 bases from J, with 11 bases between. The CDR3 runs 14 residues. CDR3 sequence reads: CASSPGGFNQPQHF. The CDR3 coding sequence is TGCGCCAGCAGCCCGGGGGGCTTCAATCAGCCCCAGCATTTT.

In its sample, this clone was seen a few times. The rearrangement uses TRBV4-1 and TRBJ1-1; 8 bases line up with TRBD1. Germline-derived CDR1 and CDR2 are MGHRA and YSYEKL. This CDR3 has 15 residues. V gave up 0 bases and J gave up 5 bases; unmatched junction bases: 5. The CDR3 here is CASSQESQGATEAFF. The CDR3 DNA reads TGCGCCAGCAGCCAAGAGAGCCAGGGGGCAACTGAAGCTTTCTTT.

V is TRBV10-1 and J is TRBJ1-1; D perhaps matches TRBD1 (5 bases). The CDR3 sequence is 15 residues long. Trimming shortened V by 4 bases and J by 1 base, and 13 bases separated the two germline ends. The germline CDR1 and CDR2 sequences are WNHNN and SYGVQD (reference sequence). CDR3 DNA sequence: TGCGCCAGCAGTGGCCGGGGGTCAAGGAACACTGAAGCTTTCTTT. This translates into CASSGRGSRNTEAFF.

This chain links TRBV5-6 with TRBJ2-7; TRBD2 aligns across 9 bases. After removal of 0 bases from V and 4 bases from J, the junction contained 2 bases not matched to a gene. Per germline, CDR1 SGHDT and CDR2 YYEEEE. There are 14 residues in the CDR3. The DNA for the CDR3 is TGTGCCAGCAGCTTGGGACTAGCGGTATACGAGCAGTACTTC. Protein sequence: CASSLGLAVYEQYF.

This sequence joins TRBV19 and TRBJ2-7; 11 bases fit TRBD1. Unmatched junction bases numbered 4, after V lost 7 bases and J lost 2 bases. Germline lookup yields CDR1 LNHDA and CDR2 SQIVND (reference sequence). The CDR3 loop spans 14 amino acids. CDR3: CASKAGQGAYEQYF. The CDR3 nucleotides are TGTGCCAGTAAAGCGGGACAGGGGGCCTACGAGCAGTACTTC.

The genes are TRBV7-8 and TRBJ2-1; D is unclear. This CDR3 comprises 16 residues. Germline CDR1 reads SGHVS; CDR2 reads FQNEAQ. V was pared by 2 bases and J by 4 bases, with 15 bases between. The CDR3 sequence: CASSLSSGNLYNEQFF. CDR3 nucleotides: TGTGCCAGCAGCTTATCTAGTGGTAACTTATACAATGAGCAGTTCTTC. Looking up the rest from reference TRBV7-8 and TRBJ2-1 gives the full variable domain: GAGVSQSPRYKVAKRGQDVALRCDPISGHVSLFWYQQALGQGPEFLTYFQNEAQLDKSGLPSDRFFAERPEGSVSTLKIQRTQQEDSAVYLCASSLSSGNLYNEQFFGPGTRLTVL.

This clone was seen a handful of times. The V and J genes are TRBV28 and TRBJ1-6; possibly TRBD1 for D (6 bases). The CDR3 length is 15 residues. Trimming removed 4 bases at V and 4 bases at J, with 11 bases between. CDR1 is MDHEN, CDR2 SYDVKM, per germline. The CDR3 sequence is CASSSRDMYNSPLHF. CDR3 nucleotides: TGTGCCAGCAGTTCCCGGGACATGTATAATTCACCCCTCCACTTT. The full variable domain, its missing parts supplied by reference TRBV28 and TRBJ1-6, is DVKVTQSSRYLVKRTGEKVFLECVQDMDHENMFWYRQDPGLGLRLIYFSYDVKMKEKGDIPEGYSVSREKKERFSLILESASTNQTSMYLCASSSRDMYNSPLHFGNGTRLTVT.

CDR3 sequence reads: CASTPHASYEQYF. CDR3 nucleotide sequence: TGTGCCAGCACCCCACATGCCTCCTACGAGCAGTACTTC. The chain carries TRBV28 and TRBJ2-7; no definite D call. Germline lookup yields CDR1 MDHEN and CDR2 SYDVKM. The CDR3 has 13 residues. Trimming shortened V by 7 bases and J by 0 bases, and 10 bases separated the two germline ends. Filled out from reference TRBV28 and TRBJ2-7, the complete variable domain reads DVKVTQSSRYLVKRTGEKVFLECVQDMDHENMFWYRQDPGLGLRLIYFSYDVKMKEKGDIPEGYSVSREKKERFSLILESASTNQTSMYLCASTPHASYEQYFGPGTRLTVT.

J is TRBJ2-7 and V is TRBV5-1; the match to TRBD1 covers 10 bases. Germline values: CDR1 SGHRS, CDR2 YFSETQ. The J segment lost 2 bases and the V segment lost 0 bases, leaving 2 bases of the junction unmatched. This CDR3 region has 15 residues. CDR3 in DNA: TGCGCCAGCAGCTTGGCTGGGACAGGGGCCTACGAGCAGTACTTC. It specifies CASSLAGTGAYEQYF.

The count of this clone is one. V and J are TRBV4-1 and TRBJ2-1; possible D gene TRBD1, 6 bases. The CDR3 covers 17 residues. Germline values: CDR1 MGHRA, CDR2 YSYEKL. Trimming removed 5 bases from V and 5 bases from J, with 22 bases in between. The CDR3 DNA follows: TGCGCCAGCAGCTCGGGCCTTGCAGGGGCTCGGGACAATGAGCAGTTCTTC. Translating gives CASSSGLAGARDNEQFF.

The chain joins TRBV7-9 to TRBJ2-2; 10 bases fit TRBD2. The germline V gene encodes CDR1 SEHNR and CDR2 FQNEAQ (reference sequence). V was pared by 4 bases and J by 3 bases, with 2 bases of the junction left unmatched. The CDR3 is 15 amino acids. DNA for the CDR3: TGTGCCAGCAGCTCGACTAGCGGGTACACCGGGGAGCTGTTTTTT. This codes for CASSSTSGYTGELFF.

This chain joins TRBV7-3 and TRBJ1-2, with 7 positions matching TRBD1. The trim removed 5 bases at V and 2 bases at J, leaving 8 bases unmatched. The CDR3 consists of 15 residues. CDR1 and CDR2 from the germline V gene are SGHTA and FQGTGA. The CDR3 DNA follows: TGTGCCAGCAGCACGTCCGACAGGGTAAACTATGGCTACACCTTC. It encodes CASSTSDRVNYGYTF.

The gene calls are TRBV30 and TRBJ2-5; D possibly corresponds to TRBD2 (6 bases). Trimming removed 2 bases from V and 2 bases from J, with 15 bases in between. From germline, CDR1 is GTSNPN and CDR2 SVGIG (reference sequence). The CDR3 totals 15 residues. CDR3 loop: CAWSPSGLIQETQYF. The CDR3 DNA is TGTGCCTGGAGTCCGTCGGGACTGATACAAGAGACCCAGTACTTC. Filled out from reference TRBV30 and TRBJ2-5, the complete variable domain reads SQTIHQWPATLVQPVGSPLSLECTVEGTSNPNLYWYRQAAGRGLQLLFYSVGIGQISSEVPQNLSASRPQDRQFILSSKKLLLSDSGFYLCAWSPSGLIQETQYFGPGTRLLVL.

The rearrangement links TRBV5-3 to TRBJ1-4; D possibly corresponds to TRBD1 (5 bases). TRBV5-3 qualifies as an ORF whose function is uncertain. With 3 bases removed from V and 0 bases from J, the gap between germline ends came to 9 bases. This CDR3 is 15 amino acids long. The CDR3 is CARSSRDSTNEKLFF. CDR3 DNA sequence: TGTGCCAGAAGCTCCAGGGACTCAACTAATGAAAAACTGTTTTTT.